This T cell receptor (beta chain) was identified during a study of OX40 agonist ivuxolimab in advanced cancers. Turning to the study itself: A history of anti-PD-1, anti-PD-L1 or anti-CTLA-4 therapy was acceptable, and approximately 39% had some.

A note on this clone: No antigen is known for it.

Overall study findings and caveats: The average count of expanded clones was higher among CD8+ T cells than among CD4+.

Assay: immunoSEQ multiplex PCR; the TCRdb copy retains only in-frame clones and omits some. The data hold under 100,000 clones, with roughly 80% observed a single time. Sequenced material: CD4+ or CD8+ T cells sorted from blood, taken in a trial of the OX40 agonist ivuxolimab. The clonotype originates from an adult with an advanced solid tumor such as melanoma, head and neck, liver or kidney cancer.

The CDR3 nucleotides read TGTGCCAGCAGCGTAGGGGGGTACTCTGGAAACACCATATATTTT. This translates into CASSVGGYSGNTIYF. The genes are TRBV9 and TRBJ1-3; D is possibly TRBD1 (5 bases). This CDR3 is 15 amino acids long. From germline, CDR1 is SGDLS and CDR2 YYNGEE. Trimming pared 0 bases from V and 0 bases from J, leaving 7 bases between.